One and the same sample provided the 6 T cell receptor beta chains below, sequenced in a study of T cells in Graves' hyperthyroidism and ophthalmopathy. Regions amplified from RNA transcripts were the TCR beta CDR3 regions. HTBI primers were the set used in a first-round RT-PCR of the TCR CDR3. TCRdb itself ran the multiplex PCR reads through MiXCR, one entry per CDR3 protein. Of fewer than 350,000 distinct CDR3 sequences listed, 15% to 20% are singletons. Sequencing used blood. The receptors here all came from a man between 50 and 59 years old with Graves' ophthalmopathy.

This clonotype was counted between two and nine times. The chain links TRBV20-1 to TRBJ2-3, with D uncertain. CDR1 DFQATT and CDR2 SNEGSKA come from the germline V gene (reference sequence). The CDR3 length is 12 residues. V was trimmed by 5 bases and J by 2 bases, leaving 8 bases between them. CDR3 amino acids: CSAPRNTDTQYF. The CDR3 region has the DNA TGCAGTGCTCCGCGGAACACAGATACGCAGTATTTT.

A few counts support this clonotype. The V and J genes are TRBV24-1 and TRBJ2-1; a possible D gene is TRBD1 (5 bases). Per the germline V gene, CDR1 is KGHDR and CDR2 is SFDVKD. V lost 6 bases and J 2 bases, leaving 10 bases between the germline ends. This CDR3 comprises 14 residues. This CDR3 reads CATSYGATYNEQFF. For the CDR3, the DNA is TGTGCCACCAGTTATGGGGCAACCTACAATGAGCAGTTCTTC.

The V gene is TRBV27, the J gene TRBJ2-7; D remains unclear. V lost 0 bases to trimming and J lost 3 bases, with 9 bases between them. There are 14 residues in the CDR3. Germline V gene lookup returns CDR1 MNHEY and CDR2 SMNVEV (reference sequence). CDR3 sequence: CASSLSRNYYEQYF. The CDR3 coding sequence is TGTGCCAGCAGTTTATCGCGGAACTACTACGAGCAGTACTTC.

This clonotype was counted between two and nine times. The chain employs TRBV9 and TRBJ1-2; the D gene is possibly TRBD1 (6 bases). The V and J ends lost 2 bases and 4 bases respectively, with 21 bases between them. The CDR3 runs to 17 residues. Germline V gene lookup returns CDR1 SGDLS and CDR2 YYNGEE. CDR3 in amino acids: CASSVRAQGERGYGYTF. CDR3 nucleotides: TGTGCCAGCAGCGTCCGCGCACAGGGTGAGAGAGGCTATGGCTACACCTTC.

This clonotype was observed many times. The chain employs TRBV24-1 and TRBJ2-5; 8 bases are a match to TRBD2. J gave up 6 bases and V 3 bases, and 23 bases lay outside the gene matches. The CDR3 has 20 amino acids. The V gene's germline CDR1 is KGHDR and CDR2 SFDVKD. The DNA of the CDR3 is TGTGCCACCAGTGATCACGAGGGGAGCGGGAGTGGCGGGACTATGAAGACCCAGTACTTC. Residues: CATSDHEGSGSGGTMKTQYF.

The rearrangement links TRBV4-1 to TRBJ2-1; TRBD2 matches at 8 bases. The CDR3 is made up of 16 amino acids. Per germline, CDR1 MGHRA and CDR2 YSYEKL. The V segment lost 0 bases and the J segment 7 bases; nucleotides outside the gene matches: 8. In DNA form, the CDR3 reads TGCGCCAGCAGCCAAGAACCGGGAGGGCCGTGGAATGAGCAGTTCTTC. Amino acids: CASSQEPGGPWNEQFF.